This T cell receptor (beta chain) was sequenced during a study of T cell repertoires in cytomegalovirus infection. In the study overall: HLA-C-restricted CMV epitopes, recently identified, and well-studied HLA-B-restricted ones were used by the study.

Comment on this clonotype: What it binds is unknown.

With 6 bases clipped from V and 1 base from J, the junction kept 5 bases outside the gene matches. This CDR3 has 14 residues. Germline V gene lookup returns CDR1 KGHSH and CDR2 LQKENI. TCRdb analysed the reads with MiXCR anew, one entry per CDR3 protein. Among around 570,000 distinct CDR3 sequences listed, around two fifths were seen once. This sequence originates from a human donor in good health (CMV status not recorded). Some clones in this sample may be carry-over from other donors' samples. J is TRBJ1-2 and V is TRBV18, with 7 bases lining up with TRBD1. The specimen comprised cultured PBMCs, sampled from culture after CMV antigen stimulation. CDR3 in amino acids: CASSQTGVNYGYTF. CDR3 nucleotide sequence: TGTGCCAGCTCGCAAACAGGGGTTAACTATGGCTACACCTTC.